This T cell receptor beta chain was documented in a study of shared clonotypes between healthy human individuals. The CDR3 covers 15 residues. Germline V lookup: CDR1 SGHTA, CDR2 FQGNSA. Trimming cost V 3 bases and J 2 bases; bases outside gene matches: 2. Here immunoSEQ multiplex PCR was the method, and the copy in TCRdb shows in-frame clones only, minus some. The repertoire holds over 700,000 clones, with just under 75% as singletons. The sample was memory CD4+ T cells sorted from blood. The sample's subset: CD45RA-negative fraction. The TCR was taken from a woman aged 25 to 39 in good health. V and J are TRBV7-2 and TRBJ2-1; 9 bases match TRBD1. Written as DNA, the CDR3 is TGTGCCAGCAGCTTGGACAGGGGACCCTACAATGAGCAGTTCTTC. It encodes CASSLDRGPYNEQFF. Full variable domain (missing parts from reference TRBV7-2 and TRBJ2-1): GAGVSQSPSNKVTEKGKDVELRCDPISGHTALYWYRQSLGQGLEFLIYFQGNSAPDKSGLPSDRFSAERTGGSVSTLTIQRTQQEDSAVYLCASSLDRGPYNEQFFGPGTRLTVL.